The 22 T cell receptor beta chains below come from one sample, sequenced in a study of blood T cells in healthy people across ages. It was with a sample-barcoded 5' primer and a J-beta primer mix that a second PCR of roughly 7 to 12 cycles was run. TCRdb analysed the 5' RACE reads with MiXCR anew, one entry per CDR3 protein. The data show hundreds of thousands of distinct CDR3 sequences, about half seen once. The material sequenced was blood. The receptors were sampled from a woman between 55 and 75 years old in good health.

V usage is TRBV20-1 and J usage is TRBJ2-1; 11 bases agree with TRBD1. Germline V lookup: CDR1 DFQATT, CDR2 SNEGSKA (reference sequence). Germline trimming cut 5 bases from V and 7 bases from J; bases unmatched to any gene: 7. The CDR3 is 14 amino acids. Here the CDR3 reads CSAEGQGAVNEQFF. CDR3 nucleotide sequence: TGCAGTGCTGAAGGACAGGGGGCAGTGAATGAGCAGTTCTTC.

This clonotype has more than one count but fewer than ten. DNA of the CDR3: TGTGCCAGCAGGGCCCTCAAATTTGTTTCACCCCTCCACTTT. This gives the protein CASRALKFVSPLHF. This rearrangement joins TRBV27 to TRBJ1-6; D uncertain. The CDR3 consists of 14 residues. Between the trimmed V and J ends, which lost 6 bases and 9 bases, there was a span of 15 bases. Germline CDR1 MNHEY, CDR2 SMNVEV (reference sequence).

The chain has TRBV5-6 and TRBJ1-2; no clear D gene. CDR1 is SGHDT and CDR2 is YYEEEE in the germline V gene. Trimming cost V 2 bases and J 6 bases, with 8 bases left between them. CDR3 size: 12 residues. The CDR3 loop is CASSFWGNGYTF. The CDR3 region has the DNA TGTGCCAGCAGCTTCTGGGGAAATGGCTACACCTTC.

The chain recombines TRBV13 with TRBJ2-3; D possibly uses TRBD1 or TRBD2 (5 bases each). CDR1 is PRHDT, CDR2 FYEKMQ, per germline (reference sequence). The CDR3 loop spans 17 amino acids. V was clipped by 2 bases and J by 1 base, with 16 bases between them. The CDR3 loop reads CASSLNWGRSGTDTQYF. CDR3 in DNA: TGTGCCAGCAGCTTAAATTGGGGGAGATCAGGCACAGATACGCAGTATTTT. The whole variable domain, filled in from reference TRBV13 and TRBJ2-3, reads AAGVIQSPRHLIKEKRETATLKCYPIPRHDTVYWYQQGPGQDPQFLISFYEKMQSDKGSIPDRFSAQQFSDYHSELNMSSLELGDSALYFCASSLNWGRSGTDTQYFGPGTRLTVL.

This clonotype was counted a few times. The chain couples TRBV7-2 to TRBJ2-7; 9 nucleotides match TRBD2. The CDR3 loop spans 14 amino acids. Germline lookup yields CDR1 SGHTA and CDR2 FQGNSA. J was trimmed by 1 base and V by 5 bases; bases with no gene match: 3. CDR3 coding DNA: TGTGCCAGCAGCGCCGGACTAGCGTCCTACGAGCAGTACTTC. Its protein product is CASSAGLASYEQYF.

CDR3 in amino acids: CASSLVLAGGETQYF. The CDR3 bases are TGCGCCAGCAGCTTGGTACTAGCGGGAGGAGAGACCCAGTACTTC. The rearrangement links TRBV5-1 to TRBJ2-5, with 12 bases aligning to TRBD2. The V and J ends lost 0 bases and 4 bases, in that order; junction bases with no gene match: 1. Looked up from germline, CDR1 is SGHRS and CDR2 is YFSETQ. The CDR3 has 15 residues.

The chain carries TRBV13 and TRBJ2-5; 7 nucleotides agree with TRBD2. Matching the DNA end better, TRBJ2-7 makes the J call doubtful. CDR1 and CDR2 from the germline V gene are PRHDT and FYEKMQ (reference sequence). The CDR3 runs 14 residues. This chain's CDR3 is CASMSRREIHEQYF. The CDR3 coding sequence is TGTGCCAGCATGAGTCGGCGGGAGATCCACGAGCAGTACTTC.

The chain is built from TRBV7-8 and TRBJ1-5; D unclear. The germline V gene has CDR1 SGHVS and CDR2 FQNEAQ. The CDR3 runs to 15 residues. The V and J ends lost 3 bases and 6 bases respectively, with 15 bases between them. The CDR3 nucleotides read TGTGCCAGCAGCTTTGGGTTTGAGTTTGGTCAGCCCCAGCATTTT. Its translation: CASSFGFEFGQPQHF.

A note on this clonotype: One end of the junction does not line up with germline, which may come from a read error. The CDR3 bases are TGTGCCGGCAGCTTATTGGGGGTCTCTGGAAACACCATATATTTT. The encoded protein is CAGSLLGVSGNTIYF. This chain uses TRBV7-2 with TRBJ1-3, with D perhaps TRBD1 (5 bases). The V gene's germline CDR1 is SGHTA and CDR2 FQGNSA. The CDR3 totals 15 residues.

As DNA, the CDR3 is TGTGCCAGCAGTGAATCAAGACAGTCCCTCCGGGCAGATACGCAGTATTTT. Protein sequence: CASSESRQSLRADTQYF. The V call is TRBV2, the J call TRBJ2-3; D possibly corresponds to TRBD1 (5 bases). Germline CDR1 SNHLY, CDR2 FYNNEI. The length of the CDR3 is 17 residues. Trimming shortened V by 2 bases and J by 4 bases, and 19 bases separated the two germline ends.

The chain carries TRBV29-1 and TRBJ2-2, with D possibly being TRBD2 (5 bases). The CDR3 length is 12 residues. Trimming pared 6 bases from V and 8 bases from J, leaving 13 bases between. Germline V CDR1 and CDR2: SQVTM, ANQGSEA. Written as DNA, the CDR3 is TGCAGCGTCCGGGGTTCGGCTGGGGAGCTGTTTTTT. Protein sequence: CSVRGSAGELFF.

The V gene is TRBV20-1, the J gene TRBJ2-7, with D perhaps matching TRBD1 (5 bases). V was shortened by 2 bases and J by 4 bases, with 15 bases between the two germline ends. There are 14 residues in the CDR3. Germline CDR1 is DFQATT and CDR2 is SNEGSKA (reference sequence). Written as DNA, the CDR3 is TGCAGTGCTAGAATCCCCCAGGGCGGTTACGAGCAGTACTTC. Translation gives CSARIPQGGYEQYF.

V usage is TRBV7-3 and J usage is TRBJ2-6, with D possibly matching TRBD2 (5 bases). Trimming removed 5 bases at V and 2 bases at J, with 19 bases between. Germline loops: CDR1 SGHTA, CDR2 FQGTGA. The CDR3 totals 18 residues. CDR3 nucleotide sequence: TGTGCCAGCAGCCCCTCACCTAGAGGGTTGGCTGGGGCCAACGTCCTGACTTTC. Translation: CASSPSPRGLAGANVLTF.

Here the CDR3 reads CASSYTDGTEAFF. The CDR3 bases are TGTGCCAGCAGTTACACCGATGGCACTGAAGCTTTCTTT. The rearrangement joins TRBV6-5 to TRBJ1-1; D call uncertain. Germline V gene sequence: CDR1 MNHEY, CDR2 SVGAGI. The CDR3 spans 13 residues. Trimming stripped 2 bases from V and 4 bases from J, with 8 bases between.

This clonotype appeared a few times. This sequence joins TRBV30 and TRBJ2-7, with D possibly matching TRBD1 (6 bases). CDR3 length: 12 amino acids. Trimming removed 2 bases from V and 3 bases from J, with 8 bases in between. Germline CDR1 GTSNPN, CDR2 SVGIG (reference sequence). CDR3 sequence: CAWSRGGYEQYF. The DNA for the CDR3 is TGTGCCTGGAGTAGAGGGGGCTACGAGCAGTACTTC. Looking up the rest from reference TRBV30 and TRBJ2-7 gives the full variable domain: SQTIHQWPATLVQPVGSPLSLECTVEGTSNPNLYWYRQAAGRGLQLLFYSVGIGQISSEVPQNLSASRPQDRQFILSSKKLLLSDSGFYLCAWSRGGYEQYFGPGTRLTVT.

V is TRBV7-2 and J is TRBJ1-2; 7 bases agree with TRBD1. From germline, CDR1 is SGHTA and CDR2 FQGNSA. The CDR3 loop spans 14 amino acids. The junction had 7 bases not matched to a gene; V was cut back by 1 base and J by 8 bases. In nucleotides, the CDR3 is TGTGCCAGCAGCTTAGTAGGGACAGCGATAGGCTACACCTTC. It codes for CASSLVGTAIGYTF.

In DNA form, the CDR3 reads TGTGCCAGCAGCCCAGCAAGGGGCTACGAGCAGTACTTC. It yields the protein CASSPARGYEQYF. The J gene is TRBJ2-7, the V gene TRBV13; TRBD1 is a possible D gene (5 bases). The CDR3 has 13 residues. Germline lookup yields CDR1 PRHDT and CDR2 FYEKMQ (reference sequence). The ends were cut back, 5 bases at V and 3 bases at J, with 11 bases in the middle. Filled out from reference TRBV13 and TRBJ2-7, the complete variable domain reads AAGVIQSPRHLIKEKRETATLKCYPIPRHDTVYWYQQGPGQDPQFLISFYEKMQSDKGSIPDRFSAQQFSDYHSELNMSSLELGDSALYFCASSPARGYEQYFGPGTRLTVT.

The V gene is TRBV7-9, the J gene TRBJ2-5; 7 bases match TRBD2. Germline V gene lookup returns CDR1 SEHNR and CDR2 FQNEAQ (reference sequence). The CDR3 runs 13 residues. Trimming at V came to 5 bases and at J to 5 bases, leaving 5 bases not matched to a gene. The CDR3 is CASSLGTIETQYF. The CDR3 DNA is TGTGCCAGCAGCCTCGGGACTATCGAGACCCAGTACTTC.

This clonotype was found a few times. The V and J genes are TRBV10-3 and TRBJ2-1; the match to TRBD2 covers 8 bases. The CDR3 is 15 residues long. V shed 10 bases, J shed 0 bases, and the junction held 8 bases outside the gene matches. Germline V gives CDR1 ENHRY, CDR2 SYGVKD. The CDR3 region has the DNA TGTGCCACCACGGCGGGGGGAGGCTCCTACAATGAGCAGTTCTTC. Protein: CATTAGGGSYNEQFF.

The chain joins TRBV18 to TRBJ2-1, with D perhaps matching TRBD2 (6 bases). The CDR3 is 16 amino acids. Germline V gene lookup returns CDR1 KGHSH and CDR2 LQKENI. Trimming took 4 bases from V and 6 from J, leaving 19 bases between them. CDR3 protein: CASSRAVGGTGNEQFF. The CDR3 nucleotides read TGTGCCAGCTCACGCGCAGTCGGGGGAACGGGCAATGAGCAGTTCTTC.

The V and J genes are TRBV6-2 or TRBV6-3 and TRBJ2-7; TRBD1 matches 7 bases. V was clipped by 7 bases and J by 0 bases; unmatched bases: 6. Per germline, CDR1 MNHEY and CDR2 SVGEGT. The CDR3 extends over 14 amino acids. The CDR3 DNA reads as TGTGCCAGCACCCGGGACAGTGGCTCCTACGAGCAGTACTTC. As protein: CASTRDSGSYEQYF.

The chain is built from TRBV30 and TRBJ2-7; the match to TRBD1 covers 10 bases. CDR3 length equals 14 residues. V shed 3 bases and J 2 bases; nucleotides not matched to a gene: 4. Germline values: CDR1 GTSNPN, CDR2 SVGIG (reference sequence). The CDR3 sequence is CAWRGDRGPYEQYF. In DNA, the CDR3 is TGTGCCTGGAGAGGGGACAGGGGTCCCTACGAGCAGTACTTC.